A single sample gave rise to the 11 T cell receptor beta chains below, sequenced in a study of blood T cell repertoires in COVID-19. Sequencing used immunoSEQ multiplex PCR; TCRdb keeps in-frame clones, though not all of them. Seen here are 200,000 to 300,000 clones, roughly 82% observed once, and the top ten hold around 2.5%. Sequencing was carried out using peripheral blood. These receptors came from a man in his forties or fifties who had recovered from COVID-19.

The gene calls are TRBV25-1 and TRBJ1-5; D unclear. This CDR3 contains 12 residues. CDR1 and CDR2 (germline): MGHDK, SYGVNS. The V gene lost 3 bases and the J gene lost 4 bases, with 4 bases spanning the gap. This CDR3 is CASSDRNQPQHF. The CDR3 DNA reads TGTGCCAGCAGTGACAGGAATCAGCCCCAGCATTTT.

The chain has TRBV4-1 and TRBJ2-3; 13 bases match TRBD2. This CDR3 is 20 amino acids long. Germline CDR1 and CDR2: MGHRA and YSYEKL. V gave up 0 bases and J gave up 5 bases; unmatched junction bases: 14. In DNA, the CDR3 is TGCGCCAGCAGCCAAGATCGGTATCGACTAGCGGGAGGCAGTGGAGATACGCAGTATTTT. This translates into CASSQDRYRLAGGSGDTQYF.

The chain recombines TRBV5-1 with TRBJ1-3, with D unresolved. Trimming removed 0 bases at V and 4 bases at J, with 14 bases between. CDR3 length equals 16 residues. Looked up from germline, CDR1 is SGHRS and CDR2 is YFSETQ. The CDR3 DNA reads as TGCGCCAGCAGCTTGGCCGGAGGCTTAGGCGGAAACACCATATATTTT. This translates into CASSLAGGLGGNTIYF.

The chain uses TRBV29-1 and TRBJ2-7, with 11 bases fitting TRBD1. Germline lookup yields CDR1 SQVTM and CDR2 ANQGSEA. There are 13 residues in the CDR3. After removal of 5 bases from V and 3 bases from J, the junction contained 3 bases not matched to a gene. The CDR3 here is CSVLGQGDYEQYF. The DNA of the CDR3 is TGCAGCGTTCTGGGACAGGGGGACTACGAGCAGTACTTC.

The rearrangement links TRBV24-1 to TRBJ2-1; weak D call: TRBD1 (6 bases). The V end lost 2 bases, the J end lost 0 bases, and 10 bases lay between the germline ends. This CDR3 has 16 amino acids. Per the germline V gene, CDR1 is KGHDR and CDR2 is SFDVKD. The CDR3 DNA follows: TGTGCCACCAGTGATTCTCTGGACAGCTCCTACAATGAGCAGTTCTTC. Translated: CATSDSLDSSYNEQFF.

The genes are TRBV20-1 and TRBJ2-3, with 10 nucleotides matching TRBD2. The CDR3 covers 16 residues. V dropped 3 bases and J dropped 0; count of bases not matched to a gene: 6. Looked up from germline, CDR1 is DFQATT and CDR2 is SNEGSKA (reference sequence). The CDR3 nucleotides are TGCAGTGCTAGTTTGGGAGCGGGAGGGAGCACAGATACGCAGTATTTT. It is translated as CSASLGAGGSTDTQYF.

This chain joins TRBV12-3 or TRBV12-4 and TRBJ1-6, with 8 positions matching TRBD1. The CDR3 is 13 residues long. V lost 8 bases, J lost 10 bases, and 7 bases stayed unmatched. CDR3 loop: CASAGGTGSPLHF. DNA of the CDR3: TGTGCCAGCGCAGGGGGCACAGGGTCACCCCTCCACTTT.

This clone was counted once. The gene calls are TRBV2 and TRBJ2-1, with TRBD1 matching over 10 bases. Germline loops: CDR1 SNHLY, CDR2 FYNNEI. CDR3 size: 18 residues. V lost 9 bases, J lost 1 base, and 15 bases stayed unmatched. The DNA of the CDR3 is TGTGCCAGGGGATTGACAGGGGGCGCGGCGGGGTCCTACAATGAGCAGTTCTTC. This sequence encodes CARGLTGGAAGSYNEQFF. Filled out from reference TRBV2 and TRBJ2-1, the complete variable domain reads EPEVTQTPSHQVTQMGQEVILRCVPISNHLYFYWYRQILGQKVEFLVSFYNNEISEKSEIFDDQFSVERPDGSNFTLKIRSTKLEDSAMYFCARGLTGGAAGSYNEQFFGPGTRLTVL.

J is TRBJ2-7 and V is TRBV19; D perhaps matches TRBD2 (5 bases). There are 15 residues in the CDR3. The germline V gene encodes CDR1 LNHDA and CDR2 SQIVND (reference sequence). Trimming cost V 6 bases and J 3 bases, with 18 bases left between them. The DNA of the CDR3 is TGTGCCAGTAGACGAGGAGGAGACGGGCTCTACGAGCAGTACTTC. Protein product: CASRRGGDGLYEQYF. The variable domain in full, with the rest retrieved from reference TRBV19 and TRBJ2-7, is DGGITQSPKYLFRKEGQNVTLSCEQNLNHDAMYWYRQDPGQGLRLIYYSQIVNDFQKGDIAEGYSVSREKKESFPLTVTSAQKNPTAFYLCASRRGGDGLYEQYFGPGTRLTVT.

There are a few counts of this clone. The chain carries TRBV5-4 and TRBJ2-3; TRBD2 might be the D (6 bases). V was pared by 4 bases and J by 4 bases, with 16 bases between. The V gene's germline CDR1 is SGHNT and CDR2 YYREEE (reference sequence). The CDR3 is 15 residues long. CDR3: CASSAPGGSADTQYF. CDR3 bases: TGTGCCAGCAGCGCCCCCGGAGGGTCGGCAGATACGCAGTATTTT. Combining the CDR3 with reference TRBV5-4 and TRBJ2-3 gives the whole variable domain ETGVTQSPTHLIKTRGQQVTLRCSSQSGHNTVSWYQQALGQGPQFIFQYYREEENGRGNFPPRFSGLQFPNYSSELNVNALELDDSALYLCASSAPGGSADTQYFGPGTRLTVL.

The genes are TRBV7-2 and TRBJ2-7, with unresolved D. CDR3 length equals 11 residues. CDR1 and CDR2 (germline): SGHTA, FQGNSA. The ends were cut back, 2 bases at V and 5 bases at J, with 4 bases in the middle. The CDR3 loop reads CASSLFNEQYF. The CDR3, as DNA: TGTGCCAGCAGCTTATTCAACGAGCAGTACTTC.